These 19 T cell receptor beta chains originate from one sample sequenced in a study of T-cell reconstitution after alpha-beta-depleted transplantation in children. Unique molecular identifiers were used to barcode this TCRbeta library. Using its own MiXCR run on the PCR reads, TCRdb lists one record per CDR3 protein. Here the sample spans 500,000 to 650,000 distinct CDR3 sequences, under 15% being singletons. The specimen comprised PBMCs, mostly from graft donor cells, sampled 360 days after TCRalphabeta/CD19-depleted stem cell transplant. The receptor source for this set is a male patient younger than 18 who had a stem cell transplant for acute myeloid leukemia, so the T cells may come from the graft donor.

This clonotype came up many times. V and J are TRBV11-1 and TRBJ2-3, with 8 nucleotides matching TRBD1. Germline lookup yields CDR1 SGHAT and CDR2 FQDESV (reference sequence). The CDR3 runs 17 residues. V was clipped by 5 bases and J by 3 bases; unmatched bases: 13. For the CDR3, the DNA is TGTGCCAGCAGCATCAGAAAAACAGGGGGGAAGACAGATACGCAGTATTTT. Translating it yields CASSIRKTGGKTDTQYF.

This clonotype was observed a handful of times. J is TRBJ2-3 and V is TRBV5-6; D is uncertain. Per germline, CDR1 SGHDT and CDR2 YYEEEE. The V and J ends lost 2 bases and 4 bases respectively, with 11 bases between them. The CDR3 length is 14 residues. In DNA form, the CDR3 reads TGTGCCAGCAGCTTAAAAAGTAGGGCAGATACGCAGTATTTT. Translation gives CASSLKSRADTQYF.

This clonotype has just a few counts. This chain connects TRBV4-1 to TRBJ2-7, with TRBD2 matching over 14 bases. V dropped 1 base and J dropped 2; count of bases not matched to a gene: 7. Germline V gives CDR1 MGHRA, CDR2 YSYEKL. The length of the CDR3 is 18 residues. The CDR3 coding sequence is TGCGCCAGCAGCCAAGGTCCTAGGACTAGCGGGAGGACCTACGAGCAGTACTTC. This encodes CASSQGPRTSGRTYEQYF.

This clonotype was recorded a few times. The chain carries TRBV29-1 and TRBJ1-4, with D hard to call. Germline V gives CDR1 SQVTM, CDR2 ANQGSEA. This CDR3 region has 12 residues. V shed 5 bases and J shed 2 bases, with 6 bases lying between them. This CDR3 is CSVKRTNEKLFF. In nucleotides, the CDR3 is TGCAGCGTTAAACGGACTAATGAAAAACTGTTTTTT.

This clonotype was counted many times. This chain uses TRBV24-1 with TRBJ2-2, with D possibly matching TRBD1 (6 bases). Trimming shortened V by 3 bases and J by 7 bases, and 17 bases separated the two germline ends. Germline loops: CDR1 KGHDR, CDR2 SFDVKD. The CDR3 is made up of 16 amino acids. The CDR3 region is CATSDTRDTPFGELFF. The CDR3 coding sequence is TGTGCCACCAGTGATACCCGGGACACCCCCTTCGGGGAGCTGTTTTTT.

Regarding this clonotype: Since no conserved phenylalanine or tryptophan closes the CDR3, a read error is the likely cause. V and J are TRBV15 and TRBJ1-5; 8 bases fit TRBD1. The CDR3 length is 16 residues. V shed 4 bases, J shed 3 bases, and the junction held 8 bases outside the gene matches. Germline CDR1 LNHNV, CDR2 YYDKDF (reference sequence). The CDR3 loop reads CATSTPDRVTNQPQHS. The CDR3 coding sequence is TGTGCCACCAGCACCCCGGACAGGGTCACCAATCAGCCCCAGCATTCT.

This clonotype has only a few counts. The rearrangement uses TRBV25-1 and TRBJ2-5; 8 nucleotides match TRBD1. CDR1 MGHDK and CDR2 SYGVNS come from the germline V gene. This CDR3 contains 13 residues. With 8 bases clipped from V and 4 bases from J, the junction kept 6 bases outside the gene matches. In nucleotides, the CDR3 is TGTGCCAGCCTGACTGGGACAGGAGAGACCCAGTACTTC. Translation: CASLTGTGETQYF. Full variable domain (rest looked up from reference TRBV25-1 and TRBJ2-5): EADIYQTPRYLVIGTGKKITLECSQTMGHDKMYWYQQDPGMELHLIHYSYGVNSTEKGDLSSESTVSRIRTEHFPLTLESARPSHTSQYLCASLTGTGETQYFGPGTRLLVL.

This clonotype was counted at least ten times. This chain uses TRBV7-2 with TRBJ2-3; 13 positions match TRBD2. The germline V gene encodes CDR1 SGHTA and CDR2 FQGNSA. This CDR3 is 16 amino acids long. With V trimmed by 0 bases and J by 4 bases, 1 base remained unmatched. In DNA form, the CDR3 reads TGTGCCAGCAGCTTAGCGGGACTAGCGGGACCAGATACGCAGTATTTT. Translation gives CASSLAGLAGPDTQYF. Combining the CDR3 with reference TRBV7-2 and TRBJ2-3 gives the whole variable domain GAGVSQSPSNKVTEKGKDVELRCDPISGHTALYWYRQSLGQGLEFLIYFQGNSAPDKSGLPSDRFSAERTGGSVSTLTIQRTQQEDSAVYLCASSLAGLAGPDTQYFGPGTRLTVL.

The chain recombines TRBV20-1 with TRBJ1-1; D might be TRBD1 (5 bases). This CDR3 contains 11 residues. V was trimmed by 6 bases and J by 5 bases, leaving 10 bases between them. The germline V gene has CDR1 DFQATT and CDR2 SNEGSKA (reference sequence). The CDR3 DNA sequence: TGCAGTGCAGCGGGGGAAACTGAAGCTTTCTTT. This encodes CSAAGETEAFF.

The gene calls are TRBV7-9 and TRBJ2-7; 7 bases map to TRBD1. This CDR3 has 14 amino acids. Germline CDR1 and CDR2: SEHNR and FQNEAQ (reference sequence). After removal of 5 bases from V and 3 bases from J, the junction contained 7 bases not matched to a gene. The CDR3 bases are TGTGCCAGCAGCCCCATCAGACAGGGCTACGAGCAGTACTTC. Translated: CASSPIRQGYEQYF.

This clonotype occurred a few times. The chain employs TRBV9 and TRBJ2-1; 11 positions agree with TRBD2. This CDR3 contains 15 residues. Germline lookup yields CDR1 SGDLS and CDR2 YYNGEE. Germline trimming cut 3 bases from V and 7 bases from J; bases unmatched to any gene: 6. CDR3 sequence reads: CASSATSGRSNEQFF. CDR3 DNA: TGTGCCAGCAGCGCAACTAGCGGGAGAAGTAATGAGCAGTTCTTC.

The chain couples TRBV12-1 to TRBJ1-1. TRBV12-1 is noted as a pseudogene. The CDR3 spans 13 residues. CDR3 loop: CASSFWEIPEAFF. CDR3 coding DNA: TGTGCCAGCAGTTTCTGGGAGATCCCTGAAGCTTTCTTT.

In this sample, this clonotype turned up once. This chain joins TRBV5-4 and TRBJ1-1, with D perhaps matching TRBD1 (6 bases). The CDR3 runs 15 residues. Looked up from germline, CDR1 is SGHNT and CDR2 is YYREEE (reference sequence). Trimming cost V 4 bases and J 0 bases, with 13 bases left between them. The chain's CDR3 is CASSVDRFLNTEAFF. In DNA form, the CDR3 reads TGTGCCAGCAGCGTTGACAGGTTCTTGAACACTGAAGCTTTCTTT. Full variable domain (rest looked up from reference TRBV5-4 and TRBJ1-1): ETGVTQSPTHLIKTRGQQVTLRCSSQSGHNTVSWYQQALGQGPQFIFQYYREEENGRGNFPPRFSGLQFPNYSSELNVNALELDDSALYLCASSVDRFLNTEAFFGQGTRLTVV.

This clonotype was counted ten times or more. The chain has TRBV20-1 and TRBJ2-5; 13 bases line up with TRBD2. Germline lookup yields CDR1 DFQATT and CDR2 SNEGSKA (reference sequence). V was pared by 5 bases and J by 2 bases, with 5 bases of the junction left unmatched. There are 15 residues in the CDR3. CDR3 sequence: CSASQTSGRQETQYF. The CDR3 DNA is TGCAGTGCTTCCCAGACTAGCGGGAGGCAAGAGACCCAGTACTTC.

The CDR3 sequence is CSAEQGGETQYF. As DNA, the CDR3 is TGCAGTGCTGAACAGGGAGGGGAGACCCAGTACTTC. The gene calls are TRBV20-1 and TRBJ2-5, with D perhaps TRBD2 (7 bases). Trimming left V 5 bases short and J 5 bases short, with 12 bases between. There are 12 residues in the CDR3. Germline loops: CDR1 DFQATT, CDR2 SNEGSKA (reference sequence).

The sample holds a few counts of this clonotype. This chain uses TRBV11-3 with TRBJ2-5; D unclear. CDR3 size: 14 residues. Germline CDR1 reads SGHNT; CDR2 reads YENEEA. V lost 1 base, J lost 5 bases, and 11 bases lay in between. CDR3 DNA sequence: TGTGCCAGCAGCTTAGGGGGAAATGAGGAGACCCAGTACTTC. It codes for CASSLGGNEETQYF.

The sample holds a few counts of this clonotype. CDR3 sequence (DNA): TGTGCCTGGAGTCCACTAGCGGGGCAAGAGACCCAGTACTTC. It encodes CAWSPLAGQETQYF. The chain is built from TRBV30 and TRBJ2-5; 10 positions agree with TRBD2. The CDR3 loop spans 14 amino acids. V trimming: 2 bases; J trimming: 2 bases; junction bases outside the gene matches: 2. Germline CDR1 is GTSNPN and CDR2 is SVGIG (reference sequence).

The rearrangement uses TRBV28 and TRBJ1-5; D is unclear. The V end lost 6 bases, the J end lost 7 bases, and 16 bases lay between the germline ends. Germline CDR1 reads MDHEN; CDR2 reads SYDVKM. This CDR3 comprises 14 residues. CDR3: CASSPSWVGQPQHF. DNA for the CDR3: TGTGCCAGCAGCCCCTCCTGGGTCGGGCAGCCCCAGCATTTT.

This clonotype was seen ten or more times. The chain employs TRBV29-1 and TRBJ2-1, with D possibly matching TRBD1 (6 bases). Looked up from germline, CDR1 is SQVTM and CDR2 is ANQGSEA. The CDR3 sequence is 13 residues long. V was clipped by 7 bases and J by 2 bases, with 12 bases between them. CDR3 loop: CSAGTPPYNEQFF. In DNA form, the CDR3 reads TGCAGCGCAGGGACACCCCCCTACAATGAGCAGTTCTTC.